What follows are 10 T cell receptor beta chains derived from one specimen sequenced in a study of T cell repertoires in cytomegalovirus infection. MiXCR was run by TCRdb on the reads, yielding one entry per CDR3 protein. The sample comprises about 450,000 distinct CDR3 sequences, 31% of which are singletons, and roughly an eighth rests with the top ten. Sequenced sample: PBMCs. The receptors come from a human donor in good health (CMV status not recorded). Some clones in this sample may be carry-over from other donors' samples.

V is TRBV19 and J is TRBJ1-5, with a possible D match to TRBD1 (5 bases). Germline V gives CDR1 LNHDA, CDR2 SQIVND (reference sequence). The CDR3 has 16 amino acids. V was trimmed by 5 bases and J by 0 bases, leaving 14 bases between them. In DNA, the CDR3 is TGTGCCAGTAGTCCGCAGGGAACTTATAGCAATCAGCCCCAGCATTTT. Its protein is CASSPQGTYSNQPQHF.

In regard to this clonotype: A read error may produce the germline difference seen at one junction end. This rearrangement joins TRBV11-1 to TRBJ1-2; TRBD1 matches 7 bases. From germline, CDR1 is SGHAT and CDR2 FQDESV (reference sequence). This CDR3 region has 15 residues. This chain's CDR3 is CDSSFSGTDFYGYTF. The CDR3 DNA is TGTGACAGCAGCTTCTCCGGGACAGACTTCTATGGCTACACCTTC.

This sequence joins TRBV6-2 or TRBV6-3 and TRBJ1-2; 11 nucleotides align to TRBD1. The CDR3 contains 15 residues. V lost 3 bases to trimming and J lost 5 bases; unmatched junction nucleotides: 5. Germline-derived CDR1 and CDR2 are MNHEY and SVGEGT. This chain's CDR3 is CASSYGQGAKYGYTF. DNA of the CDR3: TGTGCCAGCAGTTATGGACAGGGGGCAAAATATGGCTACACCTTC.

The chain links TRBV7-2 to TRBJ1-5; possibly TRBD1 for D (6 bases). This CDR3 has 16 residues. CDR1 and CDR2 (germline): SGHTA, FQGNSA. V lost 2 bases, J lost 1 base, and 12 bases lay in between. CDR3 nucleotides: TGTGCCAGCAGCTTACCGGGACACCGGAGCAATCAGCCCCAGCATTTT. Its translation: CASSLPGHRSNQPQHF.

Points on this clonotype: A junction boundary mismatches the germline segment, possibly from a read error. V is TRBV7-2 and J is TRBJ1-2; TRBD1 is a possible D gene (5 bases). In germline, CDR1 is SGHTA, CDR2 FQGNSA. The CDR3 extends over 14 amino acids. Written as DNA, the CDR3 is TGTGTCGGAAACCAGGCGGGGGGGAACTATGGCTACCCCTTC. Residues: CVGNQAGGNYGYPF.

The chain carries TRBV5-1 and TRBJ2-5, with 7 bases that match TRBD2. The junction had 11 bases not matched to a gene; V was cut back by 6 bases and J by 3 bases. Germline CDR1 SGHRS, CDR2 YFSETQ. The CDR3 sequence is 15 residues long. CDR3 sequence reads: CASTSIGGLKETQYF. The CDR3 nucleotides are TGCGCCAGCACTTCGATCGGGGGGTTAAAAGAGACCCAGTACTTC.

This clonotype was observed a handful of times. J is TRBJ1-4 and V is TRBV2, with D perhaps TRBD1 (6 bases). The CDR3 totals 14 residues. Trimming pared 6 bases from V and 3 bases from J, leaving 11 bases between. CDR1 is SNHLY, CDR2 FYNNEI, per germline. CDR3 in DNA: TGTGCCAGCAGCCACAGGGTTTCTAATGAAAAACTGTTTTTT. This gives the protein CASSHRVSNEKLFF.

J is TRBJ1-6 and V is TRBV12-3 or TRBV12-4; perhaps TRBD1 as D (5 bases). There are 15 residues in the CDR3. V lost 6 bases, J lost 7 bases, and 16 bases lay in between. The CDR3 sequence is CASSPFGGANSPLHF. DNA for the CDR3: TGTGCCAGCAGCCCCTTCGGGGGTGCAAATTCACCCCTCCACTTT.

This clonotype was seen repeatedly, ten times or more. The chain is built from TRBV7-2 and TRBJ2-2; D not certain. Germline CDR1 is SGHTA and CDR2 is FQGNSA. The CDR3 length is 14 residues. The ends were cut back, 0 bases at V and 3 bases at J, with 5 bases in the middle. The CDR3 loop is CASSLARHTGELFF. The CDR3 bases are TGTGCCAGCAGCTTAGCGCGACACACCGGGGAGCTGTTTTTT.

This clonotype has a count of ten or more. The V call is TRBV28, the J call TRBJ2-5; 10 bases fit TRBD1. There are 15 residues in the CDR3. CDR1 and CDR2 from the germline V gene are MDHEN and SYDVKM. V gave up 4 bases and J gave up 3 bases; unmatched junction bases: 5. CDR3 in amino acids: CASSSQDRGKETQYF. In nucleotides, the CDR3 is TGTGCCAGCAGTTCCCAGGACAGGGGGAAAGAGACCCAGTACTTC.